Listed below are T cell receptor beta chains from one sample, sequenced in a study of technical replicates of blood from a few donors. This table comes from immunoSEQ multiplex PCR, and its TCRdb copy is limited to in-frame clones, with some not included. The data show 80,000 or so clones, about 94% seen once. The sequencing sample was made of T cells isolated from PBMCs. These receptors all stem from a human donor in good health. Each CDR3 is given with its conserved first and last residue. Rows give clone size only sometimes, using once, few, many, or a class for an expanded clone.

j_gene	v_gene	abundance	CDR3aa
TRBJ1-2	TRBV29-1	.	CSAQQGAYYGYTF
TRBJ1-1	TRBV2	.	CASILGVNTEAFF
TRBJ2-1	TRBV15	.	CATSRQGTYNEQFF
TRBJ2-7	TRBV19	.	CASSIVSTYEQYF
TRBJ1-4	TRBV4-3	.	CASSLQGHSNEKLFF
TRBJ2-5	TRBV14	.	CASSPTGTQETQYF
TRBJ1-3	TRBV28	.	CASRDRTGNTIYF
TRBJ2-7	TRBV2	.	CASYVQAGGYEQYF
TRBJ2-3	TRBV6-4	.	CASSAGTSGPDTQYF
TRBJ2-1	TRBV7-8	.	CASSLDTAGRNSNEQFF
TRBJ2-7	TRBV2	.	CATENGQGGFHF
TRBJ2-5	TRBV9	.	CASTRQETQYF
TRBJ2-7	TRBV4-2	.	CASSQGQGESYEQYF
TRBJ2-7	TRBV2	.	CASSRGQGSYEQYF
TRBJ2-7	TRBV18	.	CASSADSYEQYF
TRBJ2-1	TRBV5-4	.	CASSGSGSYNEQFF
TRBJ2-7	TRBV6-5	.	CASSYSGGSYEQYF
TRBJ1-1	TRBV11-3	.	CASSLGENTEAFF
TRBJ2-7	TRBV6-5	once	CASSYGVAGVYEQYF
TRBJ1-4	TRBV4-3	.	CASSQSATREKLFF
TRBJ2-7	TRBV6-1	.	CASSRDRGRDEQYF
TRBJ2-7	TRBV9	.	CASSASGGVYEQYF
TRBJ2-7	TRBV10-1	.	CASGTGTYEQYF
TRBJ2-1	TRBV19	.	CASSMYGISYNEQFF
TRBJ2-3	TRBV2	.	CASSELSGMSTDTQYF
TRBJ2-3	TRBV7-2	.	CASSPRLPLAELTDTQYF
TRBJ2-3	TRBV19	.	CASSKDTDTDTQYF
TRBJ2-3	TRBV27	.	CASASRGGTTRSYTDTQYF
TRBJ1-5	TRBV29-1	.	CSARSGASNQPQHF
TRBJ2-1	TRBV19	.	CASSIPGALGEQFF
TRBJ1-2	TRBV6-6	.	CASSYLATSLIGYTF
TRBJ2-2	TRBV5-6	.	CASTRQKNTGELFF
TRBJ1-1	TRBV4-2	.	CASSQEDRGLAGWSFF
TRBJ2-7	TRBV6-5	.	CASSFPNRDEQYF
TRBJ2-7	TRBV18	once	CASSWTSGRASEQYF
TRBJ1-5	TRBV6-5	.	CASSSGVQPQHF
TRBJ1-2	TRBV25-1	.	CASLTPGEDGYTF
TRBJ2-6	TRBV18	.	CASSLDRGSGANVLTF
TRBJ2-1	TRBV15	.	CATSRYGTSGSSYNEQFF
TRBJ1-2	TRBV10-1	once	CASSESSWGAGGGYTF
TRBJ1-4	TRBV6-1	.	CASSRPGLLSEKLFF
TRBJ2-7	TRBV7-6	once	CASSLAYGSYEQYF
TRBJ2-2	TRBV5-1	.	CASSSPSGQISGELFF
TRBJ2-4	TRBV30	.	CAGQPAGLADIQYF
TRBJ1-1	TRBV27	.	CASRLAGGISNTEAFF
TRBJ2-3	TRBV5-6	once	CASTPPGLATDTQYF
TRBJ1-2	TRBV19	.	CASSRQGSQEGYTF
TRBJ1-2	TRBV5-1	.	CASILNRGTNYGYTF
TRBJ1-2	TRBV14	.	CASSQDPYGYTF
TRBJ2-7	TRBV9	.	CASSVAHRAYEQYF
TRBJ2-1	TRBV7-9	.	CASSTRDRPYNEQFF
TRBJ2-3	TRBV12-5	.	CASGLGQGTDTQYF
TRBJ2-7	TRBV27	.	CASSLYGSGYEQYF
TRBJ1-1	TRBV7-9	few	CASRRQDMNTEAFF
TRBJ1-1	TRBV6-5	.	CASSGGGELTEAFF
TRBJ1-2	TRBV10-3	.	CAINLLGDIAGYTF
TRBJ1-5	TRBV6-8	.	CASRPKDRHNQPQHF
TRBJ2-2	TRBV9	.	CASGAGPTGELFF
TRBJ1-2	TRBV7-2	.	CASSSSYYGYTF